This T cell receptor (beta chain) was documented in a study of CD8 T cells in ankylosing spondylitis. This clonotype was seen at least ten times. The antigen is not known. Broader study findings: Disease-associated clones were CD8+ and fairly uncommon in peripheral blood.

Libraries for TCR beta were made by quantitative 5'-RACE with molecular barcodes. TCRdb re-called the 5' RACE reads through MiXCR, storing one row per CDR3 protein. The table records about 33,000 distinct CDR3 sequences, 11% of them present only once. V lost 3 bases to trimming and J lost 6 bases, with 15 bases between them. The CDR3 runs 15 residues. CDR1 and CDR2 (germline): SGDLS, YYNGEE. The chain recombines TRBV9 with TRBJ1-4; weak D call: TRBD1 (5 bases). Material for sequencing was synovial fluid, either unsorted or a sorted T cell fraction (not recorded which). The sequence was collected from a male donor with ankylosing spondylitis. CDR3 residues: CASSATGLGYEKLFF. In DNA form, the CDR3 reads TGTGCCAGCAGCGCAACAGGTTTGGGATATGAAAAACTGTTTTTT.